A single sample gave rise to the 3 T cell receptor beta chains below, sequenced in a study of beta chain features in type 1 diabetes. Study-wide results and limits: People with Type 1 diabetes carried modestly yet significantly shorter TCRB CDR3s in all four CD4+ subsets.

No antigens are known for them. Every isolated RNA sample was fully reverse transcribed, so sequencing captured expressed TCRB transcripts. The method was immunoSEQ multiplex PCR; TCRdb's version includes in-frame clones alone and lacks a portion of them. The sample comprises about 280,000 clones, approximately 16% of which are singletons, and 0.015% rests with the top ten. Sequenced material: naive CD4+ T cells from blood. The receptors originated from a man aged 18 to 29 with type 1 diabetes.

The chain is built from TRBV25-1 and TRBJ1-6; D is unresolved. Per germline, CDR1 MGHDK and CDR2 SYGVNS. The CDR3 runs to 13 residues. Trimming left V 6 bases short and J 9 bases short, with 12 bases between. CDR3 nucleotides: TGTGCCAGCAGCGGTCCTGAGGGTTCACCCCTCCACTTT. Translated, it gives CASSGPEGSPLHF.

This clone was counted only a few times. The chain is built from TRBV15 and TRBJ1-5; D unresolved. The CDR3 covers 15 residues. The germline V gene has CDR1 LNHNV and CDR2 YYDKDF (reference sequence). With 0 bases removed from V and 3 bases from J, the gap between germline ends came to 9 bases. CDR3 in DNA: TGTGCCACCAGCAGAGATCCAGGTTCCAATCAGCCCCAGCATTTT. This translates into CATSRDPGSNQPQHF.

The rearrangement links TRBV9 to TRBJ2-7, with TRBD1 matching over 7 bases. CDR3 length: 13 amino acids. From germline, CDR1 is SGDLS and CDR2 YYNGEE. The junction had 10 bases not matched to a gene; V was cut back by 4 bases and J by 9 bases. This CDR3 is CASSRTTGVAQYF. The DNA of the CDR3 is TGTGCCAGCAGCCGAACAACAGGGGTCGCGCAGTACTTC.